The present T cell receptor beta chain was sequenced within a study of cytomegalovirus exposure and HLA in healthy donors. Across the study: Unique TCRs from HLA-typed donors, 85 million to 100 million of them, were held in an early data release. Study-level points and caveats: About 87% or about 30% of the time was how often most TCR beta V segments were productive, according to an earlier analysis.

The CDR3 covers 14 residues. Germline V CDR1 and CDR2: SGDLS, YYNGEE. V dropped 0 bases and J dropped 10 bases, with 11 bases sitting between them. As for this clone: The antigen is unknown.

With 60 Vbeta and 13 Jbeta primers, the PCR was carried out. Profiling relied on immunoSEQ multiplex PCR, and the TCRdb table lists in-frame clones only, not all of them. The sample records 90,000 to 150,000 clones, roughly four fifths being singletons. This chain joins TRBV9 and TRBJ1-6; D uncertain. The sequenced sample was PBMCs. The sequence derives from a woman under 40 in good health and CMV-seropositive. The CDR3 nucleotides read TGTGCCAGCAGCGTAGGGACTCCTGCCTCACCCCTCCACTTT. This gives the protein CASSVGTPASPLHF.